This TCR beta chain was sequenced during a study of cytomegalovirus exposure and HLA in healthy donors. General study results and limits: Most TCRs appeared rarely, but some public TCRs recurred in many donors. Three chains tied to CMV proved CMV antigen-specific in vitro.

Comment on this clone: Its antigen remains unidentified.

Between the trimmed V and J ends, which lost 4 bases and 4 bases, there was a span of 17 bases. CDR1 and CDR2 from the germline V gene are SGHNT and YYREEE (reference sequence). This CDR3 region has 15 residues. Some clones are missing from TCRdb's copy, which holds only in-frame ones; the method was immunoSEQ multiplex PCR. The sample lists about 110,000 clones, 95% occurring once. This clonotype originated in a woman between 18 and 29 years old in good health and CMV-seronegative. The chain links TRBV5-4 to TRBJ1-2, with D tentatively TRBD1 (6 bases). The sample comprised PBMCs. DNA of the CDR3: TGTGCCAGCAGCGCAGAACAGGGCAATTTCTATGGCTACACCTTC. Encoded protein: CASSAEQGNFYGYTF.